This T cell receptor beta chain was sequenced for a study of T cell changes during pregnancy in multiple sclerosis. Libraries were prepared by immunoSEQ multiplex PCR; TCRdb keeps only in-frame clonotypes and omits some of them. The table shows 20,000 to 30,000 clones, with approximately 90% occurring only once. This CDR3 is built from 14 residues. With V trimmed by 6 bases and J by 3 bases, 3 bases remained unmatched. CDR1 SNHLY and CDR2 FYNNEI come from the germline V gene. The chain uses TRBV2 and TRBJ2-2; 8 bases are shared with TRBD2. This TCR came from a female donor in good health, enrolled as a control in a pregnancy study. Source: CD4+ T cells from peripheral blood mononuclear cells, taken in the first trimester of pregnancy. Here the CDR3 DNA reads TGTGCCAGCAGGCCTAGCGGGTACACCGGGGAGCTGTTTTTT. It is translated as CASRPSGYTGELFF.